The 9 T cell receptor beta chains presented below share a single source sample, sequenced in a study of breast tumors, draining lymph nodes, adjacent tissues. TCRdb re-derived calls from the multiplex PCR reads in MiXCR, one entry per CDR3 protein. The table lists about 12,000 distinct CDR3 sequences, approximately 70% of them singletons, with about two fifths in the top ten. The sample was tumor-adjacent breast tissue. Receptors were obtained from a female donor with breast cancer. Some clones in this sample may be carry-over from other donors' samples.

The chain uses TRBV9 and TRBJ2-7, with TRBD1 matching over 9 bases. After removal of 4 bases from V and 0 bases from J, the junction contained 5 bases not matched to a gene. This CDR3 is built from 15 residues. Germline V CDR1 and CDR2: SGDLS, YYNGEE. CDR3 protein: CASSRGQGSSYEQYF. The CDR3 DNA follows: TGTGCCAGCAGCAGAGGACAGGGGTCCTCCTACGAGCAGTACTTC. The full variable domain, rest sourced from reference TRBV9 and TRBJ2-7, is DSGVTQTPKHLITATGQRVTLRCSPRSGDLSVYWYQQSLDQGLQFLIQYYNGEERAKGNILERFSAQQFPDLHSELNLSSLELGDSALYFCASSRGQGSSYEQYFGPGTRLTVT.

V and J are TRBV29-1 and TRBJ2-2; D is possibly TRBD1 (6 bases). This CDR3 has 14 residues. Germline V gene data show CDR1 as SQVTM and CDR2 as ANQGSEA. V gave up 7 bases and J gave up 8 bases, with 20 bases separating them. CDR3 nucleotides: TGCAGCGCTAGCAGGGTAAAAGGGACAGGGGAGCTGTTTTTT. It specifies CSASRVKGTGELFF.

The chain joins TRBV20-1 to TRBJ1-6; D not certain. Trimming shortened V by 2 bases and J by 8 bases, and 19 bases separated the two germline ends. This CDR3 has 16 residues. Germline-derived CDR1 and CDR2 are DFQATT and SNEGSKA (reference sequence). CDR3 protein: CSARPSGGRADSPLHF. CDR3 DNA sequence: TGCAGTGCTAGACCTAGCGGAGGCAGAGCGGATTCACCCCTCCACTTT.

This clonotype occurred many times. The rearrangement links TRBV12-3 or TRBV12-4 to TRBJ2-1, with 12 bases identical to TRBD2. The V segment lost 5 bases and the J segment 5 bases; nucleotides outside the gene matches: 4. The CDR3 covers 15 residues. The CDR3 region is CASSIGLAGNNEQFF. CDR3 DNA: TGTGCCAGCAGTATCGGACTAGCGGGAAACAATGAGCAGTTCTTC.

The chain joins TRBV20-1 to TRBJ2-1; 8 nucleotides agree with TRBD2. The CDR3 length is 14 residues. The germline V gene encodes CDR1 DFQATT and CDR2 SNEGSKA (reference sequence). J was trimmed by 6 bases and V by 3 bases; bases with no gene match: 7. For the CDR3, the DNA is TGCAGTGCTAGGCCCCCTACTAGCGGCAATGAGCAGTTCTTC. It codes for CSARPPTSGNEQFF.

Many counts were recorded for this clonotype. The J gene is TRBJ2-1, the V gene TRBV27, with D possibly being TRBD1 (5 bases). The CDR3 runs 17 residues. Germline values: CDR1 MNHEY, CDR2 SMNVEV (reference sequence). The V and J ends lost 5 bases and 2 bases respectively, with 19 bases between them. The DNA of the CDR3 is TGTGCCAGCAGTGAAGTTTACAGGTCCCCAACCTACAATGAGCAGTTCTTC. This translates into CASSEVYRSPTYNEQFF.

The chain joins TRBV5-1 to TRBJ1-6, with no clear D. The CDR3 contains 16 residues. Between the trimmed V and J ends, which lost 1 base and 2 bases, there was a span of 10 bases. Germline CDR1 is SGHRS and CDR2 is YFSETQ. The CDR3 DNA reads TGCGCCAGCAGCTTGAACCAGCTCACCTATAATTCACCCCTCCACTTT. Its protein is CASSLNQLTYNSPLHF.

This chain joins TRBV6-2 or TRBV6-3 and TRBJ2-5; 7 bases map to TRBD2. Trimming cost V 6 bases and J 1 base; bases outside gene matches: 8. From germline, CDR1 is MNHEY and CDR2 SVGEGT. This CDR3 is 15 amino acids long. DNA of the CDR3: TGTGCCAGCAGCGAGGAATCTAGCGGCCAAGAGACCCAGTACTTC. Encoded protein: CASSEESSGQETQYF.

The chain employs TRBV20-1 and TRBJ2-1, with 7 bases fitting TRBD2. The ends lost 0 bases at V and 0 bases at J; junction bases unmatched: 8. Germline-derived CDR1 and CDR2 are DFQATT and SNEGSKA (reference sequence). CDR3 length equals 17 residues. Here the CDR3 reads CSAREVRGGSSYNEQFF. CDR3 in DNA: TGCAGTGCTAGAGAAGTGAGGGGCGGGAGCTCCTACAATGAGCAGTTCTTC.